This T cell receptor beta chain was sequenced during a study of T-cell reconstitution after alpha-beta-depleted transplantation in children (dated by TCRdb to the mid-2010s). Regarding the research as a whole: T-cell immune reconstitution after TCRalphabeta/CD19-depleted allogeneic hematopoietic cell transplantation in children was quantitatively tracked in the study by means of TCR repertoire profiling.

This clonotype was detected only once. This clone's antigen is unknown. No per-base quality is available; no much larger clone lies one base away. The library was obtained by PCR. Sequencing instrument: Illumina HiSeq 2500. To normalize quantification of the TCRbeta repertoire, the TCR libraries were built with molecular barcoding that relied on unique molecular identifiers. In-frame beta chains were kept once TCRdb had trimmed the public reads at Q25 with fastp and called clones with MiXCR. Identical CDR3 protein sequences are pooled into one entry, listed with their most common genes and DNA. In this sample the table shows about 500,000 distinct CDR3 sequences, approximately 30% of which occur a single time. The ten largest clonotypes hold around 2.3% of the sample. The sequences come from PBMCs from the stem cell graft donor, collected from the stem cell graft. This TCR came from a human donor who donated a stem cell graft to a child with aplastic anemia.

This receptor carries the CDR3 CASSQDVAGGYNEQFF. The DNA is TGTGCCAGCAGCCAAGATGTAGCGGGAGGATACAATGAGCAGTTCTTC. The chain is made from TRBV3-1 and TRBJ2-1; 10 bases in the middle match TRBD2. The germline V gene (reference sequence) sets CDR1 to LGHDT and CDR2 to YNNKEL. The CDR3 has 16 amino acids, counting the end cysteine and phenylalanine. This entry keeps only the CDR3 DNA: 48 bases, framed from base 1. From V the trimming removes 0 bases and from J it removes 4 bases, while the gene matches leave 3 bases of the junction unaccounted for.